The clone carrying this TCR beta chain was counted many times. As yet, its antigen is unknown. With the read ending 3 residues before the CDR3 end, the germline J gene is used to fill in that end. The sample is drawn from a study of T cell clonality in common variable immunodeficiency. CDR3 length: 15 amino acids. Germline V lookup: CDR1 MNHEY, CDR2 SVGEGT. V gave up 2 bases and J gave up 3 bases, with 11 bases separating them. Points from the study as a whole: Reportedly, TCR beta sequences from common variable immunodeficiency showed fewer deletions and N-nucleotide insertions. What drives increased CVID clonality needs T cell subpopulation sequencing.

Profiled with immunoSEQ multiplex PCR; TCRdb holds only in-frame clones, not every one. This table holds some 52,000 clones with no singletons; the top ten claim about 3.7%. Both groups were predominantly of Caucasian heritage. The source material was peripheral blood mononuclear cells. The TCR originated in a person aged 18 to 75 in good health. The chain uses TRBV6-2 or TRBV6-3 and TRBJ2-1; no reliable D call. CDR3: CASSYTASLYNEQFF. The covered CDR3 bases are TGTGCCAGCAGTTACACCGCGTCTCTCTACAATGAG.